A single sample is the source of the 8 T cell receptor beta chains below, sequenced in a study of shared clonotypes between healthy human individuals. CD45RO-negative CD8 cells positively selected for CCR7 made up the naive population, which excluded terminally differentiated effector memory CD45RA+ cells. Data came from immunoSEQ multiplex PCR; TCRdb stores just in-frame clones and leaves some out. The sample shows roughly 2.1 million clones, around 93% of them seen only once. The sample comprised naive CD8+ T cells from PBMCs. The receptor set was obtained from a young man in good health. Some clones in this sample may be carry-over from other donors' samples.

J is TRBJ2-7 and V is TRBV5-6; no reliable D call. The CDR3 has 13 residues. Germline V lookup: CDR1 SGHDT, CDR2 YYEEEE. V was shortened by 4 bases and J by 4 bases, with 12 bases between the two germline ends. In DNA form, the CDR3 reads TGTGCCAGCAGCCTTCCGTCACTTTACGAGCAGTACTTC. This translates into CASSLPSLYEQYF.

This chain uses TRBV5-8 with TRBJ1-1, with 9 bases aligning to TRBD1. Germline CDR1 and CDR2: SGHTS and YDEGEE. The CDR3 runs 15 residues. V dropped 2 bases and J dropped 1; count of bases not matched to a gene: 3. In DNA, the CDR3 is TGTGCCAGCAGCTTCCGGGACAGGGCGAACACTGAAGCTTTCTTT. The encoded protein is CASSFRDRANTEAFF.

The chain has TRBV10-3 and TRBJ1-2, with a possible D match to TRBD1 (5 bases). V lost 4 bases and J lost 4, with 16 bases in between. This CDR3 is built from 15 residues. Germline V gives CDR1 ENHRY, CDR2 SYGVKD. The CDR3 nucleotides read TGTGCCATCAGTGTAGACAGCGGACCTTTCTATGGCTACACCTTC. Amino acid sequence: CAISVDSGPFYGYTF.

This chain joins TRBV28 and TRBJ2-2; weak D call: TRBD1 (6 bases). From germline, CDR1 is MDHEN and CDR2 SYDVKM. Trimming shortened V by 4 bases and J by 5 bases, and 14 bases separated the two germline ends. This CDR3 is built from 15 residues. CDR3 region: CASSSPPQGTGELFF. Written as DNA, the CDR3 is TGTGCCAGCAGTTCTCCCCCACAGGGAACCGGGGAGCTGTTTTTT.

The chain recombines TRBV27 with TRBJ2-2, with 8 bases fitting TRBD2. The CDR3 is 16 residues long. Germline CDR1 and CDR2: MNHEY and SMNVEV (reference sequence). The junction had 7 bases not matched to a gene; V was cut back by 2 bases and J by 5 bases. The CDR3 bases are TGTGCCAGCAGTTTAACGGGAGGGCCGGGTACCGGGGAGCTGTTTTTT. Amino acids: CASSLTGGPGTGELFF.

This chain connects TRBV4-3 to TRBJ2-5; no firm D call. Per germline, CDR1 LGHNA and CDR2 YSLEER. The length of the CDR3 is 15 residues. V was clipped by 1 base and J by 4 bases, with 13 bases between them. CDR3 in DNA: TGCGCCAGCAGCCAAGGAACTAAAGTGGGAGAGACCCAGTACTTC. This gives the protein CASSQGTKVGETQYF.

To note about this clone: Possible read error: a much larger clone is one base away. The CDR3: CASSLGTQPQHF. CDR3 nucleotide sequence: TGTGCCAGCAGCTTAGGGACTCAGCCCCAGCATTTT. The rearrangement links TRBV7-9 to TRBJ1-5; D ambiguous. The CDR3 consists of 12 residues. Looked up from germline, CDR1 is SEHNR and CDR2 is FQNEAQ (reference sequence). The V end was cut by 1 base, the J end by 6 bases, with 4 bases between.

On this clone: At the DNA level, this CDR3 is encoded by other sequences in the same sample as well. The chain recombines TRBV27 with TRBJ2-1; 12 nucleotides line up with TRBD2. Trimming cost V 7 bases and J 4 bases; bases outside gene matches: 5. CDR1 and CDR2 (germline): MNHEY, SMNVEV (reference sequence). This CDR3 is built from 15 residues. As DNA, the CDR3 is TGTGCCAGCACCCCCGGGACTAGCGGGTACAATGAGCAGTTCTTC. Encoded protein: CASTPGTSGYNEQFF.